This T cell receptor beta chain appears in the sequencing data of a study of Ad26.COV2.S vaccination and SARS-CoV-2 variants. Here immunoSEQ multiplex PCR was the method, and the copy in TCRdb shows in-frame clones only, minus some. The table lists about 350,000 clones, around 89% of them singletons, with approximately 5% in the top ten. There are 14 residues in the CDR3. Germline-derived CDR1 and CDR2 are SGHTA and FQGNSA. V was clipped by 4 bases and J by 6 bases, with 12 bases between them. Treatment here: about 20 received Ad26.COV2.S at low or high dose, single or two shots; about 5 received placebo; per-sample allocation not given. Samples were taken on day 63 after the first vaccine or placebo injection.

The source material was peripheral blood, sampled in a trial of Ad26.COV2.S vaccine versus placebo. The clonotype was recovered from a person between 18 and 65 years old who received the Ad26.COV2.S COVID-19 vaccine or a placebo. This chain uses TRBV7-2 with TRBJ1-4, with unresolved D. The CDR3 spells CASSSANGDEKLFF. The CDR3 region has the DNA TGTGCCAGCAGCTCCGCAAACGGGGATGAAAAACTGTTTTTT.